This is a list of T cell receptor beta chains from one sample in a study of T cells after somatic rescue of genetic block. Only in-frame clones appear in the TCRdb table, and some are missing; sequencing was by immunoSEQ multiplex PCR. The table lists 55,000 to 75,000 clones, 92% of them singletons. Sample: peripheral blood mononuclear cells (PBMCs). Receptors were obtained from a man in his forties. CDR3s include the opening cysteine and the closing phenylalanine or tryptophan. Each record gives: D gene, clone size, V gene, CDR3 length, J gene, CDR3 DNA, CDR3 protein. The D gene is left open where the match is weak. A clone size is listed for some rows: how often the clone was seen (once, few, many), or a class if it is expanded.

D: TRBD2; size: once; V: TRBV10-3; length: 14; J: TRBJ2-3; DNA: TGTGCCATCAGAAATAGCGGGATATCAGATACGCAGTATTTT; CDR3: CAIRNSGISDTQYF
D: TRBD2; size: -; V: TRBV28; length: 16; J: TRBJ2-1; DNA: TGTGCCAGCAGCCACGGACTAGCGGGAGTTGGGGATGAGCAGTTCTTC; CDR3: CASSHGLAGVGDEQFF
D: -; size: -; V: TRBV19; length: 15; J: TRBJ1-2; DNA: TGTGCCAGTAGCCTGATGGACGGAGCTAACTATGGCTACACCTTC; CDR3: CASSLMDGANYGYTF
D: TRBD1; size: -; V: TRBV6-5; length: 14; J: TRBJ1-2; DNA: TGTGCCAGCACTCTATGGGCAGGGGGTGATGGCTACACCTTC; CDR3: CASTLWAGGDGYTF
D: -; size: -; V: TRBV5-5; length: 12; J: TRBJ2-2; DNA: TGTGCCAGCAGACCGAACACCGGGGAGCTGTTTTTT; CDR3: CASRPNTGELFF
D: -; size: -; V: TRBV4-2; length: 14; J: TRBJ1-1; DNA: TGTGCCAGCCGCCCGAGGTGGGGAGGGACTGAAGCTTTCTTT; CDR3: CASRPRWGGTEAFF
D: TRBD1; size: once; V: TRBV29-1; length: 12; J: TRBJ1-2; DNA: TGCAGCTACGGACAGGGAAATTATGGCTACACCTTC; CDR3: CSYGQGNYGYTF
D: -; size: -; V: TRBV19; length: 13; J: TRBJ2-3; DNA: TGTGCCAGTAGTATTATTAGCGCAGATACGCAGTATTTT; CDR3: CASSIISADTQYF
D: TRBD2; size: -; V: TRBV29-1; length: 14; J: TRBJ2-3; DNA: TGCAGCGTCGCCCTTGGCGGGAGTACAGATACGCAGTATTTT; CDR3: CSVALGGSTDTQYF
D: -; size: few; V: TRBV30; length: 11; J: TRBJ2-5; DNA: TGTGCCTGGACTAGGACGGAGACCCAGTACTTC; CDR3: CAWTRTETQYF
D: TRBD1; size: -; V: TRBV19; length: 15; J: TRBJ1-5; DNA: TGTGCCAGTAGTATTGGCAGGGGGTCGGGACAGCCCCAGCATTTT; CDR3: CASSIGRGSGQPQHF
D: -; size: -; V: TRBV5-6; length: 15; J: TRBJ1-2; DNA: TGTGCCAGCTCAGCTCAAGACAGGACTTTATATGGCTACACCTTC; CDR3: CASSAQDRTLYGYTF
D: -; size: -; V: TRBV19; length: 12; J: TRBJ2-6; DNA: TGTGCCAGTCACTCTGGGGCCAACGTCCTGACTTTC; CDR3: CASHSGANVLTF
D: -; size: -; V: TRBV10-2; length: 12; J: TRBJ1-1; DNA: TGCGCCAGCAGTGAGCCCCGTGGGCAAGCTTTCTTT; CDR3: CASSEPRGQAFF
D: TRBD2; size: -; V: TRBV11-2; length: 16; J: TRBJ2-3; DNA: TGTGCCAGCAACTTAGGGACTAGCGGTACCCACGGTACGCAGTATTTT; CDR3: CASNLGTSGTHGTQYF
D: -; size: once; V: TRBV9; length: 15; J: TRBJ2-1; DNA: TGTGCCAGCAGCGTAGTAACAGGCGGCTACAATGAGCAGTTCTTC; CDR3: CASSVVTGGYNEQFF
D: TRBD2; size: -; V: TRBV4-1; length: 14; J: TRBJ2-1; DNA: TGCGCCAGCAGCCAGGCGGGAGGCTACAATGAGCAGTTCTTC; CDR3: CASSQAGGYNEQFF
D: TRBD1; size: few; V: TRBV19; length: 16; J: TRBJ2-1; DNA: TGTGCCAGTAGTGTCCGGGACAGCCCGATGGGCAATGAGCAGTTCTTC; CDR3: CASSVRDSPMGNEQFF
D: TRBD2; size: -; V: TRBV7-9; length: 15; J: TRBJ2-7; DNA: TGTGCCAGCAGCCGGGGCGGGGGGGCACAATACGAGCAGTACTTC; CDR3: CASSRGGGAQYEQYF
D: -; size: -; V: TRBV7-2; length: 16; J: TRBJ1-2; DNA: TGTGCCAGCAGCTTAGGGCGTCCAGGGTTCGGGGATGGCTACACCTTC; CDR3: CASSLGRPGFGDGYTF
D: -; size: -; V: TRBV4-2; length: 15; J: TRBJ2-7; DNA: TGTGCCAGCAGCCAAGGGTTGGCGGGGGCGCTTGAGCAGTACTTC; CDR3: CASSQGLAGALEQYF
D: TRBD2; size: -; V: TRBV28; length: 16; J: TRBJ2-1; DNA: TGTGCCAGCACCGAATGGGGGGGAAGCTCCTACAATGAGCAGTTCTTC; CDR3: CASTEWGGSSYNEQFF
D: -; size: -; V: TRBV28; length: 15; J: TRBJ2-3; DNA: TGTGCCAGCAGTTTGGTCACCGGGAGTCCAGATACGCAGTATTTT; CDR3: CASSLVTGSPDTQYF
D: -; size: few; V: TRBV20-1; length: 10; J: TRBJ1-1; DNA: TGCAGGTTGGGGGTCACTGAAGCTTTCTTT; CDR3: CRLGVTEAFF
D: -; size: -; V: TRBV7-9; length: 14; J: TRBJ1-1; DNA: TGTGCCAGCAGCTTAGACTGGGGGTTGGGGGAAGCTTTCTTT; CDR3: CASSLDWGLGEAFF
D: TRBD1; size: -; V: TRBV5-4; length: 15; J: TRBJ2-5; DNA: TGTGCCAGCAGCGTAGGACAGGGGGCGCGAGAGACCCAGTACTTC; CDR3: CASSVGQGARETQYF
D: TRBD2; size: -; V: TRBV7-9; length: 14; J: TRBJ2-3; DNA: TGTGCCAGCGCCGCTAGCGGGGGAACAGATACGCAGTATTTT; CDR3: CASAASGGTDTQYF
D: -; size: -; V: TRBV13; length: 15; J: TRBJ1-2; DNA: TGTGCCAGCAGAGCACAGGGAAGTAGGATCTATGGCTACACCTTC; CDR3: CASRAQGSRIYGYTF
D: -; size: -; V: TRBV19; length: 15; J: TRBJ1-5; DNA: TGTGCCAGTAGTATAGATTCAAGACCGGATCAGCCCCAGCATTTT; CDR3: CASSIDSRPDQPQHF
D: TRBD2; size: -; V: TRBV11-3; length: 15; J: TRBJ2-1; DNA: TGTGCCAGCAGCAAGGGCGGGAGCTCCTACAATGAGCAGTTCTTC; CDR3: CASSKGGSSYNEQFF
D: TRBD2; size: -; V: TRBV2; length: 12; J: TRBJ2-1; DNA: TGTGCCAGCAGCCCGGGGACTAGCGGGCCACTCTTC; CDR3: CASSPGTSGPLF
D: -; size: -; V: TRBV5-5; length: 14; J: TRBJ1-1; DNA: TGTGCCAGCAGCCAGTCCGGGACATTCCCTGAAGCTTTCTTT; CDR3: CASSQSGTFPEAFF
D: -; size: -; V: TRBV19; length: 16; J: TRBJ2-2; DNA: TGTGCCAGTAGTATTAGCAGTCAATTGAACACCGGGGAGCTGTTTTTT; CDR3: CASSISSQLNTGELFF
D: TRBD1; size: -; V: TRBV5-1; length: 13; J: TRBJ2-7; DNA: TGCGCCAGCAGCTTGGGACAGGGGTTCGAGCAGTACTTC; CDR3: CASSLGQGFEQYF
D: -; size: -; V: TRBV7-3; length: 13; J: TRBJ2-3; DNA: TGTGCCAGCAGCTTAGGGCTCCAGCATACGCAGTATTTT; CDR3: CASSLGLQHTQYF
D: TRBD1; size: -; V: TRBV18; length: 16; J: TRBJ2-2; DNA: TGTGCCAGCTCACAATGGGACAGGGGCGGCACCGGGGAGCTGTTTTTT; CDR3: CASSQWDRGGTGELFF
D: -; size: -; V: TRBV6-5; length: 13; J: TRBJ2-5; DNA: TGTGCCAGCAGTTATGATCGGCGAGAGACCCAGTACTTC; CDR3: CASSYDRRETQYF
D: TRBD1; size: few; V: TRBV5-4; length: 16; J: TRBJ1-4; DNA: TGTGCCAGCAGCTCAACACCGGGACAGGGGGGCGAAAAACTGTTTTTT; CDR3: CASSSTPGQGGEKLFF
D: -; size: -; V: TRBV7-8; length: 13; J: TRBJ2-7; DNA: TGTGCCAGCAGTCTCGGATTCGGCTACGAGCAGTACTTC; CDR3: CASSLGFGYEQYF
D: -; size: -; V: TRBV4-3; length: 15; J: TRBJ2-2; DNA: TGCGCCAGCAGCCGTTTGACGGGAGTAACCGGGGAGCTGTTTTTT; CDR3: CASSRLTGVTGELFF
D: -; size: once; V: TRBV11-3; length: 13; J: TRBJ2-1; DNA: TGTGCCAGCAGCCCCTACCGAGACGATGAGCAGTTCTTC; CDR3: CASSPYRDDEQFF
D: -; size: -; V: TRBV2; length: 15; J: TRBJ2-3; DNA: TGTGCCAGCAGTGAATTAGCCCAGAGCACAGATACGCAGTATTTT; CDR3: CASSELAQSTDTQYF
D: TRBD2; size: -; V: TRBV30; length: 15; J: TRBJ2-3; DNA: TGTGCCTGGGGGGGACTAGCGGGGCGTGCAGATACGCAGTATTTT; CDR3: CAWGGLAGRADTQYF
D: TRBD2; size: -; V: TRBV5-4; length: 15; J: TRBJ2-5; DNA: TGTGCCAGCAGCTCGGGGTCTAGCGGGCAAGAGACCCAGTACTTC; CDR3: CASSSGSSGQETQYF
D: -; size: -; V: TRBV4-3; length: 12; J: TRBJ2-1; DNA: TGCGCCAGCAGCCAAGATATGAGACATCTGTTCTTC; CDR3: CASSQDMRHLFF
D: -; size: -; V: TRBV27; length: 13; J: TRBJ2-1; DNA: TGTGCCAGCAGTTTGCAGGTGAGGGATGAGCAGTTCTTC; CDR3: CASSLQVRDEQFF
D: TRBD1; size: -; V: TRBV2; length: 14; J: TRBJ2-2; DNA: TGTGCCAGCATTTCGGACAGGGCGGCCGGGGAGCTGTTTTTT; CDR3: CASISDRAAGELFF
D: -; size: -; V: TRBV6-6; length: 13; J: TRBJ1-1; DNA: TGTGCCAGCAGTTGGCTAATAGACACTGAAGCTTTCTTT; CDR3: CASSWLIDTEAFF
D: -; size: -; V: TRBV11-3; length: 15; J: TRBJ2-1; DNA: TGTGCCAGCAGCCCGCGGACGACCTCCTACAATGAGCAGTTCTTC; CDR3: CASSPRTTSYNEQFF
D: TRBD2; size: -; V: TRBV5-4; length: 16; J: TRBJ2-3; DNA: TGTGCCAGCAGCTTGAGGTTGGGGGGGAGGGCAGATACGCAGTATTTT; CDR3: CASSLRLGGRADTQYF